These 23 T cell receptor beta chains were sequenced from one sample in a study of T cell responses to AZD1222 COVID-19 vaccine. Only in-frame clones appear in the TCRdb table, and some are missing; sequencing was by immunoSEQ multiplex PCR. The repertoire has roughly 130,000 clones, 70% to 90% of them found once; the top ten carry 1.6%. The source material was peripheral blood, sampled on day 0 of AZD1222 vaccination. The receptors originated from an adult in good health.

The chain links TRBV5-4 to TRBJ1-3; 7 bases are a match to TRBD1. V dropped 0 bases and J dropped 0; count of bases not matched to a gene: 3. The CDR3 totals 16 residues. CDR1 is SGHNT, CDR2 YYREEE, per germline (reference sequence). For the CDR3, the DNA is TGTGCCAGCAGCTTGGGGGCAGGGGGCTCTGGAAACACCATATATTTT. It translates to CASSLGAGGSGNTIYF.

The CDR3: CASSLGEYGYTF. The CDR3 bases are TGCGCCAGCAGCTTGGGGGAATATGGCTACACCTTC. The chain carries TRBV5-1 and TRBJ1-2; D ambiguous. Germline CDR1 reads SGHRS; CDR2 reads YFSETQ. V was pared by 0 bases and J by 5 bases, with 5 bases between. The CDR3 length is 12 residues.

CDR3 sequence (DNA): TGTGCCAGCAGCTGGGGACAGGGCCTCCCCCCGTACTTC. Amino acid sequence: CASSWGQGLPPYF. The genes are TRBV7-3 and TRBJ2-7; 9 nucleotides line up with TRBD1. Losses at the gene ends were 4 bases for V and 12 bases for J; bases not matched to a gene: 10. Germline V gene lookup returns CDR1 SGHTA and CDR2 FQGTGA. There are 13 residues in the CDR3.

The genes are TRBV29-1 and TRBJ2-2, with a possible D match to TRBD2 (6 bases). The ends were cut back, 6 bases at V and 0 bases at J, with 11 bases in the middle. The germline V gene has CDR1 SQVTM and CDR2 ANQGSEA. The CDR3 spans 14 residues. CDR3: CSVGGITNTGELFF. CDR3 DNA sequence: TGCAGCGTGGGGGGAATAACGAACACCGGGGAGCTGTTTTTT.

The chain joins TRBV7-6 to TRBJ2-7, with 7 bases that match TRBD1. The CDR3 is 15 amino acids. Germline V gene sequence: CDR1 SGHVS, CDR2 FNYEAQ. J gave up 7 bases and V 0 bases, and 9 bases lay outside the gene matches. CDR3: CASSLATGQSWEQYF. The CDR3 bases are TGTGCCAGCAGCTTAGCGACAGGGCAATCTTGGGAGCAGTACTTC. Full variable domain (outside the CDR3, taken from reference TRBV7-6 and TRBJ2-7): GAGVSQSPRYKVTKRGQDVALRCDPISGHVSLYWYRQALGQGPEFLTYFNYEAQQDKSGLPNDRFSAERPEGSISTLTIQRTEQRDSAMYRCASSLATGQSWEQYFGPGTRLTVT.

This chain connects TRBV2 to TRBJ2-4; the D is unclear. This CDR3 spans 13 amino acids. V shed 6 bases and J shed 5 bases, with 11 bases lying between them. The germline V gene has CDR1 SNHLY and CDR2 FYNNEI. The CDR3 loop is CASRATRENIQYF. Written as DNA, the CDR3 is TGTGCCAGCAGGGCAACACGTGAAAACATTCAGTACTTC. Complete variable domain (other parts from reference TRBV2 and TRBJ2-4): EPEVTQTPSHQVTQMGQEVILRCVPISNHLYFYWYRQILGQKVEFLVSFYNNEISEKSEIFDDQFSVERPDGSNFTLKIRSTKLEDSAMYFCASRATRENIQYFGAGTRLSVL.

The V call is TRBV6-1, the J call TRBJ1-1, with D possibly matching TRBD1 (5 bases). This CDR3 is built from 16 residues. Germline V lookup: CDR1 MNHNS, CDR2 SASEGT. The ends were cut back, 3 bases at V and 1 base at J, with 15 bases in the middle. The CDR3 DNA reads as TGTGCCAGCAGTGATGTGATCGGGGCTGGGAACACTGAAGCTTTCTTT. Encoded protein: CASSDVIGAGNTEAFF.

The chain has TRBV6-2 or TRBV6-3 and TRBJ2-3, with a weak D call TRBD2 (5 bases). CDR1 is MNHEY, CDR2 SVGEGT, per germline. The CDR3 covers 14 residues. Deletions cut 6 bases from V and 6 bases from J, with 16 bases between. The CDR3 DNA reads as TGTGCCAGCAGCACCCTCACCCCGGGGGATACGCAGTATTTT. It encodes CASSTLTPGDTQYF.

The chain carries TRBV29-1 and TRBJ1-3; D unclear. This CDR3 comprises 14 residues. The germline V gene has CDR1 SQVTM and CDR2 ANQGSEA. V lost 1 base to trimming and J lost 4 bases, with 11 bases between them. Written as DNA, the CDR3 is TGCAGCGTTGAAGTGGCTGATCCCGGAAACACCATATATTTT. This codes for CSVEVADPGNTIYF.

The chain employs TRBV5-1 and TRBJ1-2; D is undetermined. Germline loops: CDR1 SGHRS, CDR2 YFSETQ. The CDR3 runs to 13 residues. V lost 4 bases and J lost 3, with 10 bases in between. The CDR3 DNA reads TGCGCCAGCAGCAGCTCTCCGGACTATGGCTACACCTTC. The encoded protein is CASSSSPDYGYTF.

This sequence joins TRBV7-3 and TRBJ2-3; unclear D gene. V was clipped by 1 base and J by 3 bases, with 5 bases between them. From germline, CDR1 is SGHTA and CDR2 FQGTGA. This CDR3 contains 13 residues. CDR3 sequence: CASSLIATDTQYF. The CDR3 DNA reads TGTGCCAGCAGCTTAATAGCAACAGATACGCAGTATTTT.

The gene calls are TRBV6-1 and TRBJ2-7; D may match TRBD1 or TRBD2 (5 bases each). V was trimmed by 1 base and J by 0 bases, leaving 10 bases between them. Germline V gives CDR1 MNHNS, CDR2 SASEGT. This CDR3 is built from 15 residues. The DNA of the CDR3 is TGTGCCAGCAGTGAAGGGGACCCTAGCTCCTACGAGCAGTACTTC. The encoded protein is CASSEGDPSSYEQYF.

V gene TRBV6-2 or TRBV6-3 combines with J gene TRBJ2-5; 12 nucleotides agree with TRBD2. Losses at the gene ends were 0 bases for V and 3 bases for J; bases not matched to a gene: 17. Germline loops: CDR1 MNHEY, CDR2 SVGEGT. The CDR3 has 21 residues. The CDR3 is CASSYSIRTSGTIPTKETQYF. CDR3 bases: TGTGCCAGCAGTTACTCGATAAGGACTAGCGGGACGATCCCGACTAAAGAGACCCAGTACTTC.

This sequence joins TRBV30 and TRBJ2-1, with D hard to call. V dropped 0 bases and J dropped 6 bases, with 3 bases sitting between them. The CDR3 is made up of 11 amino acids. Germline V gene sequence: CDR1 GTSNPN, CDR2 SVGIG (reference sequence). CDR3 loop: CAWSVSNEQFF. The CDR3 DNA reads as TGTGCCTGGAGTGTATCCAATGAGCAGTTCTTC.

The genes are TRBV7-3 and TRBJ2-7; the match to TRBD2 covers 11 bases. V was pared by 0 bases and J by 0 bases, with 4 bases of the junction left unmatched. Germline V CDR1 and CDR2: SGHTA, FQGTGA. The CDR3 is made up of 17 amino acids. This chain's CDR3 is CASSLTSGTSGSYEQYF. The CDR3 coding sequence is TGTGCCAGCAGCTTAACGTCAGGGACTAGCGGCTCCTACGAGCAGTACTTC.

The rearrangement links TRBV7-9 to TRBJ2-2, with 9 bases identical to TRBD2. Germline V lookup: CDR1 SEHNR, CDR2 FQNEAQ (reference sequence). There are 16 residues in the CDR3. Trimming removed 4 bases from V and 0 bases from J; junction bases left unmatched: 3. CDR3 coding DNA: TGTGCCAGCAGCTCGTTAGCGGGGGCGAACACCGGGGAGCTGTTTTTT. Protein sequence: CASSSLAGANTGELFF.

The CDR3 protein is CASSFTQTEIYGYTF. Written as DNA, the CDR3 is TGCGCCAGCAGCTTTACTCAGACAGAGATATATGGCTACACCTTC. J is TRBJ1-2 and V is TRBV5-1; D may be TRBD1 (5 bases). The CDR3 consists of 15 residues. Germline-derived CDR1 and CDR2 are SGHRS and YFSETQ. Trimming left V 2 bases short and J 5 bases short, with 16 bases between.

This clone was counted a single time. The V gene is TRBV7-6, the J gene TRBJ2-5; D remains ambiguous. Germline assignment: CDR1 SGHVS and CDR2 FNYEAQ. The CDR3 sequence is 15 residues long. V was trimmed by 6 bases and J by 0 bases, leaving 14 bases between them. CDR3 protein: CASSPYLRNQETQYF. Here the CDR3 DNA reads TGTGCCAGCAGTCCGTACCTCAGGAACCAAGAGACCCAGTACTTC.

V is TRBV6-4 and J is TRBJ2-3, with TRBD1 matching over 11 bases. The CDR3 sequence is 16 residues long. The germline V gene encodes CDR1 MRHNA and CDR2 SNTAGT. The junction had 7 bases not matched to a gene; V was cut back by 4 bases and J by 4 bases. This CDR3 reads CASSADGQGASDTQYF. The CDR3 nucleotides are TGTGCCAGCAGTGCCGATGGACAGGGGGCCTCAGATACGCAGTATTTT.

V usage is TRBV30 and J usage is TRBJ1-2; D is possibly TRBD1 (5 bases). Germline loops: CDR1 GTSNPN, CDR2 SVGIG (reference sequence). Trimming shortened V by 3 bases and J by 0 bases, and 17 bases separated the two germline ends. The CDR3 covers 16 residues. The CDR3 sequence is CAWRKTGDQANYGYTF. CDR3 in DNA: TGTGCCTGGAGGAAGACCGGGGACCAAGCTAACTATGGCTACACCTTC.

This clone was counted once. The rearrangement joins TRBV4-1 to TRBJ1-6, with D uncertain. The ends were cut back, 0 bases at V and 14 bases at J, with 8 bases in the middle. The length of the CDR3 is 12 residues. Germline values: CDR1 MGHRA, CDR2 YSYEKL. For the CDR3, the DNA is TGCGCCAGCAGCCAAGAAGGCCGCGCCCTCCACTTT. This gives the protein CASSQEGRALHF.

This sequence joins TRBV7-2 and TRBJ1-2; D remains ambiguous. From germline, CDR1 is SGHTA and CDR2 FQGNSA. The CDR3 spans 15 residues. Trimming shortened V by 2 bases and J by 0 bases, and 10 bases separated the two germline ends. For the CDR3, the DNA is TGTGCCAGCAGCTTACGAGGAACACCTAACTATGGCTACACCTTC. It specifies CASSLRGTPNYGYTF.

The rearrangement links TRBV6-5 to TRBJ1-3; D is uncertain. Germline V lookup: CDR1 MNHEY, CDR2 SVGAGI. This CDR3 comprises 14 residues. With 6 bases removed from V and 0 bases from J, the gap between germline ends came to 9 bases. In nucleotides, the CDR3 is TGTGCCAGCAGAGCACCGTTCTCTGGAAACACCATATATTTT. Residues: CASRAPFSGNTIYF.